This TCR beta chain was sequenced during a study of circulating tumor DNA in untreated peripheral T-cell lymphoma. General study points: Tumor-specific clonotypes: identified in approximately 73% of patients, 86% of baseline tissues.

V lost 5 bases and J lost 4; bases outside the gene matches: 7. The germline gives CDR1 SGHNT, CDR2 YENEEA. The length of the CDR3 is 16 residues. TCRdb keeps only in-frame clones here, not all; method: immunoSEQ multiplex PCR. The data show 6,200 or so clones, about three fifths seen once. In the case of this clone: The antigen is unknown.

Before treatment, baseline tumor tissue was collected for sequencing. What was sequenced was tumor tissue. The chain joins TRBV11-3 to TRBJ2-5, with 13 bases lining up with TRBD2. The source is a human donor with peripheral T-cell lymphoma. This CDR3 reads CASSLQLAGGRETQYF. CDR3 bases: TGTGCCAGCAGCCTTCAACTAGCGGGGGGGAGAGAGACCCAGTACTTC.